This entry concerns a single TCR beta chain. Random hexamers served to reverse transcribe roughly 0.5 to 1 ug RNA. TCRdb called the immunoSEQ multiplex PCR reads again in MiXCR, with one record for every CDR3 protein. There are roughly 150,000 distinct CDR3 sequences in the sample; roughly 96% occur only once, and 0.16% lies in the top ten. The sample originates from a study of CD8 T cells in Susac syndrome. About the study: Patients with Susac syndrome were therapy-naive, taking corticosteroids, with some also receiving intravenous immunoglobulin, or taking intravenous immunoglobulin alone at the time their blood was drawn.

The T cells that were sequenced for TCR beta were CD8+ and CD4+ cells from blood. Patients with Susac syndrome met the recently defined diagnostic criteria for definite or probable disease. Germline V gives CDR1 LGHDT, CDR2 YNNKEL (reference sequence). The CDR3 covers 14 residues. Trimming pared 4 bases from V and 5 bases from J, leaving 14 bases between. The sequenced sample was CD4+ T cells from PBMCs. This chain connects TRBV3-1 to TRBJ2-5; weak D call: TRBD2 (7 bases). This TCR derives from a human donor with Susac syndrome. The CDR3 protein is CASSPGGVGETQYF. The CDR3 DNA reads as TGTGCCAGCAGCCCGGGGGGCGTGGGGGAGACCCAGTACTTC.